The rows below give T cell receptor beta chains drawn from one sample of a study of T cell changes during pregnancy in multiple sclerosis. Data came from immunoSEQ multiplex PCR; TCRdb stores just in-frame clones and leaves some out. The sample has tens of thousands of clones, 85% to 95% seen once. The specimen comprised CD4+ T cells from peripheral blood mononuclear cells, sampled before pregnancy. The receptor set was obtained from a female donor with multiple sclerosis, enrolled in a pregnancy study. CDR3s include the opening cysteine and the closing phenylalanine or tryptophan. The D gene is left open where the match is weak. Clone sizes are given selectively: once, few, many, or a class where the clone is expanded.

j_gene	d_gene	v_gene	abundance	CDR3nt	CDR3aa
TRBJ2-3	NA	TRBV18	NA	TGTGCCAGCTCACCAGCACTCCGGGGAACAGATACGCAGTATTTT	CASSPALRGTDTQYF
TRBJ2-1	NA	TRBV19	NA	TGTGCCAGTAGTCGACGGAGCTCCTACAATGAGCAGTTCTTC	CASSRRSSYNEQFF
TRBJ2-1	TRBD2	TRBV14	NA	TGTGCCAGCAGCCAAATTACGGGAGGGAGAGTAGCGAATGAGCAGTTCTTC	CASSQITGGRVANEQFF
TRBJ2-7	NA	TRBV27	NA	TGTGCCAGCAGTTTACCCCCCTACTACGAGCAGTACTTC	CASSLPPYYEQYF
TRBJ2-7	NA	TRBV25-1	once	TGTGCCAGCAGTGGGGTCGGGAACGAGCAGTACTTC	CASSGVGNEQYF
TRBJ2-7	TRBD1	TRBV5-4	NA	TGTGCCAGCAGTACAGGGGGCTGGATAGAGGGGCAGTACTTC	CASSTGGWIEGQYF
TRBJ2-3	NA	TRBV6-6	NA	TGTGCCAGCAGTTACTCTGACACCAGCACAGATACGCAGTATTTT	CASSYSDTSTDTQYF
TRBJ1-5	TRBD1	TRBV5-1	NA	TGCGCCAGCAGCCAAGGGACAGGGAATAGTCAGCCCCAGCATTTT	CASSQGTGNSQPQHF
TRBJ2-2	NA	TRBV7-9	NA	TGTGCCAGCAGTACCCTAGGGGCATACACCGGGGAGCTGTTTTTT	CASSTLGAYTGELFF
TRBJ2-1	TRBD2	TRBV5-1	NA	TGCGCCAGCAGCTTAACGGGAGGGCCCTCAGATGAGCAGTTCTTC	CASSLTGGPSDEQFF
TRBJ1-3	TRBD1	TRBV29-1	NA	TGCAGCGTGGAACGTACAGGGGGGTCCTCTGGAAACACCATATATTTT	CSVERTGGSSGNTIYF
TRBJ2-4	NA	TRBV19	once	TGTGCCAGTAGTTTCACTTGGGGCAGTAACATTCAGTACTTC	CASSFTWGSNIQYF
TRBJ2-3	NA	TRBV7-9	once	TGTGCCAGCAGCGTTAATCAGAGGCGCGGAACTAGCACAGATACGCAGTATTTT	CASSVNQRRGTSTDTQYF
TRBJ1-2	TRBD1	TRBV4-2	once	TGTGCCAGCAGCCGAGGGGGGACAGGGAGTAACTATGGCTACACCTTC	CASSRGGTGSNYGYTF
TRBJ1-3	NA	TRBV28	NA	TGTGCCAGCACGAGGGGAGGGACTGGAAACACCATATATTTT	CASTRGGTGNTIYF
TRBJ1-1	NA	TRBV25-1	NA	TGTGCCAGCAGTGTGGGGGGGTCGAGGAACACTGAAGCTTTCTTT	CASSVGGSRNTEAFF
TRBJ1-3	NA	TRBV5-6	NA	TGTGCCAGCAGCTTGGTTTCGGCTGGAAACACCATATATTTT	CASSLVSAGNTIYF
TRBJ1-1	NA	TRBV4-3	NA	TGCGCCAGCTCCCCGGTTGTCGGGGGTCCCGCTGAAGCTTTCTTT	CASSPVVGGPAEAFF
TRBJ2-5	NA	TRBV5-6	NA	TGTGCCAGCAGCTTGCCAGGGAGGGAGACCCAGTACTTC	CASSLPGRETQYF
TRBJ1-2	NA	TRBV28	once	TGTGCCAGCAGTTTGTCCCAGGGGACCCTCGGCGGCTACACCTTC	CASSLSQGTLGGYTF
TRBJ1-2	NA	TRBV2	NA	TGTGCCAGCAGTGCAACCAGGGCCTCCTATGGCTACACCTTC	CASSATRASYGYTF
TRBJ1-4	TRBD1	TRBV25-1	NA	TGTGCCAGCAGTGAATTGGACAGGGTTGGTGAAAAACTGTTTTTT	CASSELDRVGEKLFF
TRBJ2-3	TRBD2	TRBV9	NA	TGTGCCAGCAGCGTACGAGGGACTAGCGGGGGAAGCACAGATACGCAGTATTTT	CASSVRGTSGGSTDTQYF
TRBJ1-1	NA	TRBV5-4	few	TGTGCCAGCAGCCTGGGGGCTGATAACACTGAAGCTTTCTTT	CASSLGADNTEAFF
TRBJ1-5	NA	TRBV19	once	TGTGCCAGTAGTCGAGGCCTGCAGGGACTGAGCAATCAGCCCCAGCATTTT	CASSRGLQGLSNQPQHF
TRBJ2-3	TRBD2	TRBV5-1	NA	TGCGCCAGCAGCTTTAGCGGGCCTCGCGATACGCAGTATTTT	CASSFSGPRDTQYF
TRBJ1-5	TRBD1	TRBV7-8	NA	TGTGCCAGCAGCCCGACAGGGCTGAAGCCCCAGCATTTT	CASSPTGLKPQHF